A few counts support the clone carrying this TCR beta chain. Its specificity is not known. The CDR3 goes on 3 residues after the read ends, and that part is filled in from the germline J gene. This specimen comes from a study of T cell clonality in common variable immunodeficiency. Here immunoSEQ multiplex PCR was the method, and the copy in TCRdb shows in-frame clones only, minus some. The sample lists 20,000 or so clones, none appearing once, the ten largest making up approximately 2.4%. General study points: In common variable immunodeficiency, TCR beta chains reportedly carried fewer deletions and N-nucleotide insertions. Compared with controls, CVID subjects had fewer shared TCRbeta clones. Repertoire-complication correlations in CVID were limited by patient heterogeneity.

V dropped 6 bases and J dropped 5; count of bases not matched to a gene: 6. Germline CDR1 is DFQATT and CDR2 is SNEGSKA (reference sequence). This CDR3 comprises 12 residues. Sequencing was carried out using peripheral blood mononuclear cells. The V gene is TRBV20-1, the J gene TRBJ2-5; 7 bases match TRBD2. The TCR was taken from a human donor with common variable immunodeficiency. The sequenced part of the CDR3 DNA is TGCAGTGCCAGCACTAGCGTGGAGACC. This sequence encodes CSASTSVET. The full CDR3 sequence reads CSASTSVETQYF.